This paragraph reports one T cell receptor beta chain. Under the authors' procedure: Amplification from reference gene primers served as the basis for estimated nucleated cell counts. Using immunoSEQ multiplex PCR, the repertoire was profiled, and TCRdb retains in-frame clones only, with some absent. The V and J calls and the clone size are those of that table, but D and trimming were determined from the DNA. The sample lists 200,000 to 300,000 clones, 88% occurring once. This sample was included in a study of blood T cell repertoires in COVID-19. Looking at the study overall: The study drew acute and convalescent COVID-19 samples from the United States, Italy and Spain. Sources were T cells, B-cell-depleted T cells, or PBMCs; the material itself was cDNA or gDNA.

Germline loops: CDR1 LNHDA, CDR2 SQIVND (reference sequence). This CDR3 spans 17 amino acids. V lost 0 bases to trimming and J lost 2 bases; unmatched junction nucleotides: 6. This chain connects TRBV19 to TRBJ2-3; 9 bases align to TRBD1. Sample: peripheral blood. The receptor was isolated from a woman in her 30s with acute or convalescent COVID-19. CDR3 nucleotide sequence: TGTGCCAGTAGTATAGACGGGGGACAGGGCACCACAGATACGCAGTATTTT. Protein product: CASSIDGGQGTTDTQYF. Full variable domain (outside the CDR3, taken from reference TRBV19 and TRBJ2-3): DGGITQSPKYLFRKEGQNVTLSCEQNLNHDAMYWYRQDPGQGLRLIYYSQIVNDFQKGDIAEGYSVSREKKESFPLTVTSAQKNPTAFYLCASSIDGGQGTTDTQYFGPGTRLTVL.